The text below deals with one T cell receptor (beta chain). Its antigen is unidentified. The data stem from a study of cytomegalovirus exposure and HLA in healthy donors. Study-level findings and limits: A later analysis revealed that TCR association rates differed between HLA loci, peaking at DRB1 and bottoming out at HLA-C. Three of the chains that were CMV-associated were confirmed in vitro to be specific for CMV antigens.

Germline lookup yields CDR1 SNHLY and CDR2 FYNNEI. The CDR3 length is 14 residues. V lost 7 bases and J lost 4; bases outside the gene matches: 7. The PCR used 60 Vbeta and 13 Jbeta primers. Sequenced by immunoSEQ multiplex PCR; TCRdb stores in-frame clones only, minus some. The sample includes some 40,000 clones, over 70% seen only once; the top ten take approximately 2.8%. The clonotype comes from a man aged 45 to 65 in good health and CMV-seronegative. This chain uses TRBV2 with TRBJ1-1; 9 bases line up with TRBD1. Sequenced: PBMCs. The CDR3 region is CASTPGQGATEAFF. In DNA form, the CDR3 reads TGTGCCAGCACTCCGGGACAGGGAGCCACTGAAGCTTTCTTT.